Ten or more counts support the clone carrying this T cell receptor (beta chain). The CDR3 regions of TCR beta were amplified from RNA transcripts. First-round RT-PCR targeting the TCR CDR3 was performed with the HTBI primer set. TCRdb reanalysed the multiplex PCR reads using MiXCR and keeps one entry per CDR3 protein. The data show 500,000 to 750,000 distinct CDR3 sequences, with about half seen just once and about 8% held by the top ten. These data belong to a study of T cells in Graves' hyperthyroidism and ophthalmopathy. The TCR sequence derives from a young woman with Graves' hyperthyroidism. Sequenced: peripheral blood or thyroid tissue (not recorded which).

This CDR3 reads CASSQVEETQETQYF. CDR3 nucleotides: TGCGCCAGCAGCCAAGTAGAAGAGACACAAGAGACCCAGTACTTC. The V call is TRBV4-1, the J call TRBJ2-5; no reliable D call. CDR1 is MGHRA, CDR2 YSYEKL, per germline. V lost 1 base and J lost 2, with 11 bases in between. The CDR3 consists of 15 residues.